The present T cell receptor (beta chain) was sequenced within a study of cytomegalovirus exposure and HLA in healthy donors. Germline CDR1 reads GTSNPN; CDR2 reads SVGIG (reference sequence). The CDR3 runs to 13 residues. V dropped 0 bases and J dropped 2 bases, with 6 bases sitting between them. Among the donors, all were healthy bone marrow donors. A note on this clone: Its antigen is not known.

The PCR employed 60 Vbeta primers together with 13 Jbeta primers. Produced via immunoSEQ multiplex PCR; TCRdb's table is partial and in-frame only. Among 200,000 to 250,000 clones, just under 80% were seen once, and the ten largest hold about 0.47%. Study findings and constraints: In an earlier analysis, about 87% or about 30%: the productive usage of most TCR beta V segments.

Sequences were obtained from PBMCs. The clonotype comes from a boy younger than 18 in good health and CMV-seronegative. The rearrangement joins TRBV30 to TRBJ2-3; D unclear. The chain's CDR3 is CAWSVSLTDTQYF. For the CDR3, the DNA is TGTGCCTGGAGTGTAAGCCTCACAGATACGCAGTATTTT.